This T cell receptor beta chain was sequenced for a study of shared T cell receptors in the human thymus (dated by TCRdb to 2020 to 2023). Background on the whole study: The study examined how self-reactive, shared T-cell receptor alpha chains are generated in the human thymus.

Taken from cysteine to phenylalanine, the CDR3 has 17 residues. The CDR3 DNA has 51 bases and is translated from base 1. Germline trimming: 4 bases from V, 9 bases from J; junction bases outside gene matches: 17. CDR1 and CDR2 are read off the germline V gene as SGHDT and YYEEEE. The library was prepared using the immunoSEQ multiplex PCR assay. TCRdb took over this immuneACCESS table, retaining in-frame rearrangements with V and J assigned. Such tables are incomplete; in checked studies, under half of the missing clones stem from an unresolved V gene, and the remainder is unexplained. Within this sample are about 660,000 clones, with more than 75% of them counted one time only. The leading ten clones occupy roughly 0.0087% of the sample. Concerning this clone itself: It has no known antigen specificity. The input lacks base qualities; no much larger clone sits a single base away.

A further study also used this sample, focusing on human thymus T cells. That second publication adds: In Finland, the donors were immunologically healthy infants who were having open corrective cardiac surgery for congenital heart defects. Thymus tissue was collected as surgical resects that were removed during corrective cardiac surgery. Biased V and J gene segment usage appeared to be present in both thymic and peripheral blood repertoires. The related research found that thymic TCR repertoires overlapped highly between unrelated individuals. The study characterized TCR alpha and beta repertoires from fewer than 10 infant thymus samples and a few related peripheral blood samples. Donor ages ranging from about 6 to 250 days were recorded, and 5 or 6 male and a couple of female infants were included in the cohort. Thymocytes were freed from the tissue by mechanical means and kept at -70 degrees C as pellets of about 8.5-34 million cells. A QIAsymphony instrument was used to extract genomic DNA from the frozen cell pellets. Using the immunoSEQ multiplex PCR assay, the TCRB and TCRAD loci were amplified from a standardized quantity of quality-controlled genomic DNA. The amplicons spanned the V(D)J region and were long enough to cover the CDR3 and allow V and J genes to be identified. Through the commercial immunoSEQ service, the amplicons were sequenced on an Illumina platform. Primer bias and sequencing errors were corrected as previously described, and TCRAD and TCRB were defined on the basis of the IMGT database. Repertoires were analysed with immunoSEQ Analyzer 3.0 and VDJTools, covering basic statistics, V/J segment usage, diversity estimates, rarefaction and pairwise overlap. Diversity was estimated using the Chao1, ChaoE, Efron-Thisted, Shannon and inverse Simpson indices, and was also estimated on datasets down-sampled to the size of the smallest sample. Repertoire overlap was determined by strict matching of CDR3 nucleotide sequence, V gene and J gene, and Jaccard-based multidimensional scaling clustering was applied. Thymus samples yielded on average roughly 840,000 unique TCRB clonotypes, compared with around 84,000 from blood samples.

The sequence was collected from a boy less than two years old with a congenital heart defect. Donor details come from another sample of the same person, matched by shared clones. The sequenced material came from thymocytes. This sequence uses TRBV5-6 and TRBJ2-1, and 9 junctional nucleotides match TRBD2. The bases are TGTGCCAGCAGCCCCGGAGGGCTCGGCGGGGGGGCGCGTGAGCAGTTCTTC. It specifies CASSPGGLGGGAREQFF.